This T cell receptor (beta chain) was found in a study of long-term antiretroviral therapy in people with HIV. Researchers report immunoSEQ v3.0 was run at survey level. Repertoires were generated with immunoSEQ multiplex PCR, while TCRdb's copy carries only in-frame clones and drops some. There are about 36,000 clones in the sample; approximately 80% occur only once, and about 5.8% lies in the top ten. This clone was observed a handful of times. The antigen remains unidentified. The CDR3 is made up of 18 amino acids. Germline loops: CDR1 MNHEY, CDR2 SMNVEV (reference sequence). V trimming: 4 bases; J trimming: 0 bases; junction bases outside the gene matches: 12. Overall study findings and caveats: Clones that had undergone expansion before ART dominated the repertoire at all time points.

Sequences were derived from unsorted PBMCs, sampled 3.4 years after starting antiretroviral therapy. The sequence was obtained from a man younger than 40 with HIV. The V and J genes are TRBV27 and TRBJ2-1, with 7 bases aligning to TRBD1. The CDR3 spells CASSYKGFGTDSYNEQFF. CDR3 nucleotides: TGTGCCAGCAGTTATAAGGGGTTCGGGACAGACTCCTACAATGAGCAGTTCTTC.